These 8 T cell receptor beta chains were sequenced from one sample in a study of post-analysis software for immune sequencing data (dated by TCRdb to the mid-2010s). These TCRs are of unknown antigen specificity. General study outcomes and caveats: Significantly higher frequencies in patients than in controls were found for five or six TRBV segments, including TRBV5-6, TRBV5-1 and TRBV20-1.

The receptor library was made with PCR. Data came from an Illumina HiSeq 2500. Unique molecular identifiers were incorporated into TCR beta cDNA libraries to reduce PCR and sequencing biases. The public reads were run again by TCRdb, first through fastp at Q25 and then through MiXCR, and only productive beta chains were kept. Rows matching on CDR3 protein sequence are summarized as one entry with the most common DNA and genes. The sample table records about 180,000 distinct CDR3 sequences; roughly 31% of these occur just once. About 1.4% of the sample is in the top ten clones. Sequenced input: blood. These receptors came from a girl aged 10-17 years with multiple sclerosis.

This clonotype occurred a few times. This chain links TRBV29-1 with TRBJ1-1; D gene uncertain. This CDR3 is built from 11 residues. V lost 1 base, J lost 4 bases, and 4 bases lay in between. The germline gives CDR1 SQVTM, CDR2 ANQGSEA. The CDR3 DNA reads TGCAGCGTTGAAGGCGGCACTGAAGCTTTCTTT. It yields the protein CSVEGGTEAFF.

The chain recombines TRBV30 with TRBJ2-7; no definite D call. The germline V and J ends were trimmed by 3 bases and 4 bases, with 13 bases remaining between them. Germline values: CDR1 GTSNPN, CDR2 SVGIG (reference sequence). The CDR3 contains 13 residues. The CDR3 spells CAWRTRFAYEQYF. For the CDR3, the DNA is TGTGCCTGGAGGACCAGATTCGCGTACGAGCAGTACTTC.

This clonotype was found many times. The V gene is TRBV28, the J gene TRBJ1-2, with D hard to call. The CDR3 loop spans 15 amino acids. Germline CDR1 reads MDHEN; CDR2 reads SYDVKM. Trimming pared 8 bases from V and 2 bases from J, leaving 18 bases between. The CDR3 region has the DNA TGTGCCAGCGGAGGCACATCGGCAATGAACTATGGCTACACCTTC. This sequence encodes CASGGTSAMNYGYTF.

In regard to this clonotype: Possible read error: a much larger clone is one base away. This chain joins TRBV7-3 and TRBJ1-2; D call uncertain. The germline V gene encodes CDR1 SGHTA and CDR2 FQGTGA. The germline V and J ends were trimmed by 5 bases and 8 bases, with 15 bases remaining between them. This CDR3 comprises 13 residues. Here the CDR3 reads CASSIGVRSGYTF. The DNA of the CDR3 is TGTGCCAGCAGCATCGGCGTACGGTCGGGCTACACCTTC.

The gene calls are TRBV7-9 and TRBJ2-3, with 8 nucleotides matching TRBD2. The germline V gene has CDR1 SEHNR and CDR2 FQNEAQ (reference sequence). The CDR3 is 15 residues long. With V trimmed by 5 bases and J by 3 bases, 7 bases remained unmatched. The CDR3, as DNA: TGTGCCAGCAGCCTCGGTAGCGGGGTGACAGATACGCAGTATTTT. It is translated as CASSLGSGVTDTQYF.

This clonotype was seen a single time. The junction does not match germline at one end; this may be a read error. The chain employs TRBV28 and TRBJ2-5; D is uncertain. The CDR3 is made up of 14 amino acids. CDR1 is MDHEN, CDR2 SYDVKM, per germline. CDR3 DNA sequence: TGTGCCAGCACCTCGATACAAACCCAAGAGATCCAGTACTTC. This translates into CASTSIQTQEIQYF.

In the case of this clonotype: Since a much larger clone is just one base distant, this may be a read error. The chain couples TRBV7-8 to TRBJ1-2; 7 bases match TRBD1. CDR1 SGHVS and CDR2 FQNEAQ come from the germline V gene. The CDR3 covers 19 residues. The CDR3 DNA is TGTACCAGCCCCCCCGAAGGAATAGACAGGGCGAGTTTCGGCTATGGCTACACCTTC. It translates to CTSPPEGIDRASFGYGYTF.

This clonotype has just a few counts. The chain carries TRBV10-3 and TRBJ2-1, with D possibly matching TRBD2 (6 bases). Looked up from germline, CDR1 is ENHRY and CDR2 is SYGVKD. Trimming removed 3 bases at V and 9 bases at J, with 12 bases between. The CDR3 sequence is 13 residues long. DNA for the CDR3: TGTGCCATCAGTGAACTTTCCGGGGGTGAGCAGTTCTTC. Amino acids: CAISELSGGEQFF.